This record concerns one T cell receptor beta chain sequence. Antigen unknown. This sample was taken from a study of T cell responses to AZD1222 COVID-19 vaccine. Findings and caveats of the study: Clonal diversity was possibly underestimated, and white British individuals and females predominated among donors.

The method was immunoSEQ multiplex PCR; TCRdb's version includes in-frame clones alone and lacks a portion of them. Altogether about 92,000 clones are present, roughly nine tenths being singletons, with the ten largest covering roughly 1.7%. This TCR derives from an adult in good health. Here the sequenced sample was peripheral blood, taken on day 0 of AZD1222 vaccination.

Here the CDR3 reads CATSRPEGLAGEETQYF. CDR3 DNA sequence: TGTGCCACCAGCAGACCCGAAGGACTAGCGGGGGAAGAGACCCAGTACTTC. The J gene is TRBJ2-5, the V gene TRBV15, with 13 bases aligning to TRBD2. From germline, CDR1 is LNHNV and CDR2 YYDKDF (reference sequence). With 2 bases clipped from V and 3 bases from J, the junction kept 6 bases outside the gene matches. The CDR3 is 17 residues long.